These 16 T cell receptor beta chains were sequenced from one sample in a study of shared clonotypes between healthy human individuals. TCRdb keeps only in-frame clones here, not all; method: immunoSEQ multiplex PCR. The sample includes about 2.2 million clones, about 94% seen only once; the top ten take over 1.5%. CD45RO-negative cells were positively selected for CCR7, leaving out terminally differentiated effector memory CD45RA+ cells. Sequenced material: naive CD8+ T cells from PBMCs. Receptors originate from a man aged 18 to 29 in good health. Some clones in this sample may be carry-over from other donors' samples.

The CDR3 is CASSLGGTAYSSTEAFF. CDR3 nucleotide sequence: TGTGCCAGCAGCTTAGGAGGGACAGCTTATTCGAGCACTGAAGCTTTCTTT. This sequence joins TRBV7-8 and TRBJ1-1; 7 bases match TRBD1. The CDR3 covers 17 residues. V shed 1 base, J shed 4 bases, and the junction held 12 bases outside the gene matches. Per the germline V gene, CDR1 is SGHVS and CDR2 is FQNEAQ. The variable domain in full, with the rest retrieved from reference TRBV7-8 and TRBJ1-1, is GAGVSQSPRYKVAKRGQDVALRCDPISGHVSLFWYQQALGQGPEFLTYFQNEAQLDKSGLPSDRFFAERPEGSVSTLKIQRTQQEDSAVYLCASSLGGTAYSSTEAFFGQGTRLTVV.

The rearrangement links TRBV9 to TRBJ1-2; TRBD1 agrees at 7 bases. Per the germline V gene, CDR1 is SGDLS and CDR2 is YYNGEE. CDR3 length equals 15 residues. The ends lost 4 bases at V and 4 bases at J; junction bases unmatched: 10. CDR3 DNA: TGTGCCAGCAGCTCTAGGACAGGCCTCCCCTATGGCTACACCTTC. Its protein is CASSSRTGLPYGYTF.

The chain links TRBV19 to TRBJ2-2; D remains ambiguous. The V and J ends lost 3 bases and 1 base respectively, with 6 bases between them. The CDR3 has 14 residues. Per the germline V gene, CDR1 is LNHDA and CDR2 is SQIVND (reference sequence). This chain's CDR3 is CASSMKVNTGELFF. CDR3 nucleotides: TGTGCCAGTAGTATGAAGGTGAACACCGGGGAGCTGTTTTTT.

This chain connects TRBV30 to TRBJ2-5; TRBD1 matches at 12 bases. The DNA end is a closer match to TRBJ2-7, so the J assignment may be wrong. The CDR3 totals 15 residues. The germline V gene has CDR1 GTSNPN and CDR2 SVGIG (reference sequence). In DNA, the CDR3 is TGTGCCTGGAACCTTCCGGGACAGGGGGCCCACGAGCAGTACTTC. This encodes CAWNLPGQGAHEQYF.

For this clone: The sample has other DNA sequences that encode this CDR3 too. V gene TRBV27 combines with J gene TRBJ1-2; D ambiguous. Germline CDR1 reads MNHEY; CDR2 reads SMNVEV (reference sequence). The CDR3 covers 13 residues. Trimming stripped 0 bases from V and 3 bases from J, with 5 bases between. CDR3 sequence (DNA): TGTGCCAGCAGTTTATCAGGTGACTATGGCTACACCTTC. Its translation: CASSLSGDYGYTF.

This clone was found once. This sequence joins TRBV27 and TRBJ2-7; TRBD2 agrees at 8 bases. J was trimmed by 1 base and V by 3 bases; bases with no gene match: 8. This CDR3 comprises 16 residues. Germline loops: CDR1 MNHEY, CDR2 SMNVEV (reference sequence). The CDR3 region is CASSFSSGRVSYEQYF. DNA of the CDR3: TGTGCCAGCAGTTTCTCTAGCGGGCGTGTGTCCTACGAGCAGTACTTC.

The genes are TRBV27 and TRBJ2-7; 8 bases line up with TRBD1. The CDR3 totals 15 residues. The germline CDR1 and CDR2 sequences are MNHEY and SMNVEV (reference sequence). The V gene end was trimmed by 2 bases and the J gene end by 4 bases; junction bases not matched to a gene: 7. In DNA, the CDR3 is TGTGCCAGCAGTTTAGAGTCAGGGGGCTGGTACGAGCAGTACTTC. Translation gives CASSLESGGWYEQYF.

Here the CDR3 reads CASSHGLAGHEQFF. CDR3 nucleotides: TGTGCCAGCAGCCACGGACTAGCGGGACATGAGCAGTTCTTC. The chain links TRBV13 to TRBJ2-1, with 12 bases aligning to TRBD2. CDR1 is PRHDT and CDR2 is FYEKMQ in the germline V gene (reference sequence). This CDR3 comprises 14 residues. V shed 5 bases, J shed 8 bases, and the junction held 4 bases outside the gene matches.

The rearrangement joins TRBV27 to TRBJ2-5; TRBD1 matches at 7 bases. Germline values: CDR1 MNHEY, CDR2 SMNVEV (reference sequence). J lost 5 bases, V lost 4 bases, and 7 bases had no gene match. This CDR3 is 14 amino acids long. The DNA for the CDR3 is TGTGCCAGCAGTTCTGAGGGGGCAGGGGAGACCCAGTACTTC. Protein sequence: CASSSEGAGETQYF.

CDR3 sequence reads: CASSQYSDRRDTGELFF. The CDR3 DNA follows: TGCGCCAGCAGCCAATACTCCGACAGGAGGGACACCGGGGAGCTGTTTTTT. This sequence joins TRBV5-1 and TRBJ2-2, with D perhaps matching TRBD1 or TRBD2 (6 bases each). Germline V lookup: CDR1 SGHRS, CDR2 YFSETQ. The CDR3 length is 17 residues. The V and J ends lost 4 bases and 3 bases respectively, with 19 bases between them.

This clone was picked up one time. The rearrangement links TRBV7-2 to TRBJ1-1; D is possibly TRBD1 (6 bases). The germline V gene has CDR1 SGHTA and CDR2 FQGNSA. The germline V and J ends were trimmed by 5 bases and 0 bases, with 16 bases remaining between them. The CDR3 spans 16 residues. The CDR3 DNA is TGTGCCAGCAGCCAAAAATACAGGGACATGAACACTGAAGCTTTCTTT. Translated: CASSQKYRDMNTEAFF.

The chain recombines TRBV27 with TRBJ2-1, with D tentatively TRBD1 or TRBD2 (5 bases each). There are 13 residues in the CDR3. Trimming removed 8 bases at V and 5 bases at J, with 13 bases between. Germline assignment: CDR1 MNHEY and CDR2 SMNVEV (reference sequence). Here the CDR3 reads CASAGRGDNEQFF. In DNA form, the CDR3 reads TGTGCCAGCGCCGGAAGAGGGGACAATGAGCAGTTCTTC.

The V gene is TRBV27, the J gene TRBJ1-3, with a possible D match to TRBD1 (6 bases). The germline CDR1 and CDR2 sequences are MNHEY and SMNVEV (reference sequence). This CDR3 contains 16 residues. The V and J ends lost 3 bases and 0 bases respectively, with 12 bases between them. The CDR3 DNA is TGTGCCAGCAGTTTGCGGGGGACAAGCTCTGGAAACACCATATATTTT. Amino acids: CASSLRGTSSGNTIYF.

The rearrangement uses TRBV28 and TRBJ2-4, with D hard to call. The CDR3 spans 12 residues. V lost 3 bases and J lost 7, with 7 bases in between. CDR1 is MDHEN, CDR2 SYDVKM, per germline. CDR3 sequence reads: CASSFAPNIQYF. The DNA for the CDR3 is TGTGCCAGCAGTTTTGCCCCCAACATTCAGTACTTC.

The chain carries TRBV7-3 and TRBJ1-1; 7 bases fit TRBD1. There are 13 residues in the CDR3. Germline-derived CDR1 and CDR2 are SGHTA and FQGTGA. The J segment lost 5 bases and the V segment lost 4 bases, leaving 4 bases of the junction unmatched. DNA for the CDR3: TGTGCCAGCAGCTCAGACAGGGAGACTGAAGCTTTCTTT. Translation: CASSSDRETEAFF.

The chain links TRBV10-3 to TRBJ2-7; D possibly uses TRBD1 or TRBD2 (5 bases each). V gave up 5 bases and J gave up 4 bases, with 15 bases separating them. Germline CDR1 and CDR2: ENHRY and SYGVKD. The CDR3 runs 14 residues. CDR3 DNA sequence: TGTGCCATCAGTCCGGGGACGTCCCGGTACGAGCAGTACTTC. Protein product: CAISPGTSRYEQYF.